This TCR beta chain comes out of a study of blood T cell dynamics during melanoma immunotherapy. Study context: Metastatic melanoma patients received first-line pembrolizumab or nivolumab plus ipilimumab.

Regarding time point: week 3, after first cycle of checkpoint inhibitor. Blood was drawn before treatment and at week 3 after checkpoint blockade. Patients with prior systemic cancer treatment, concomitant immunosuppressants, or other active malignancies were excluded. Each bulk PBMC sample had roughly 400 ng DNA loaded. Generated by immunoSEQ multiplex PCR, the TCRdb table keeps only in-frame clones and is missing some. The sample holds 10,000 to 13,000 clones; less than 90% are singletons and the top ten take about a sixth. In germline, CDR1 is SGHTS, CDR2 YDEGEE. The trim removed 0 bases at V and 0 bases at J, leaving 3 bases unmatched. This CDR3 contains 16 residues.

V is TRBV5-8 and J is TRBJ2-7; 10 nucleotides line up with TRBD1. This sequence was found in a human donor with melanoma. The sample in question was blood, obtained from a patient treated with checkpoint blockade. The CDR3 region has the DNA TGTGCCAGCAGCTTGGGACAGGGGGCCTTCTCCTACGAGCAGTACTTC. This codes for CASSLGQGAFSYEQYF.